These 5 T cell receptor beta chains share one sample of origin, sequenced in a study of T cell repertoires in cytomegalovirus infection (dated by TCRdb to the late 2010s). This specimen's treatment or condition label, interpreted: in vitro stimulation with specific CMV peptide epitopes to enrich CMV-specific T cells. The listed sequencing device is Illumina HiSeq 1500. TCRdb cleaned the public reads at Q25 with fastp, built clones with MiXCR and kept in-frame beta chains. Rows with a matching CDR3 protein are joined into one entry that keeps the most common DNA and genes. Present in this sample are some 920,000 distinct CDR3 sequences, more than 25% of which were seen just once. The ten biggest clones cover roughly 13% of the sample. The antigens these receptors bind are not known. This specimen was cultured CD8+ T cells from PBMCs, taken from culture after CMV antigen stimulation. These receptors all come from a human donor in good health (CMV status not recorded). Some clones in this sample may be carry-over from other donors' samples.

This clonotype was seen a few times. This chain connects TRBV4-3 to TRBJ1-2; no reliable D call. The CDR3 totals 16 residues. The V end was cut by 3 bases, the J end by 7 bases, with 21 bases between. Germline CDR1 LGHNA, CDR2 YSLEER. CDR3 bases: TGCGCCAGCAGCCAGATTCCCGTGGATTTCCCCCTTGGCTACACCTTC. It is translated as CASSQIPVDFPLGYTF.

This clonotype was observed at least ten times. This chain links TRBV7-2 with TRBJ2-2, with 9 bases aligning to TRBD1. The CDR3 sequence is 19 residues long. V shed 5 bases and J 0 bases; nucleotides not matched to a gene: 13. Germline V CDR1 and CDR2: SGHTA, FQGNSA. CDR3 protein: CASSPGQGEFLANTGELFF. The CDR3 DNA reads TGTGCCAGCAGCCCGGGACAGGGAGAATTCTTGGCGAACACCGGGGAGCTGTTTTTT.

The CDR3 here is CASSIGPGGNYEQYF. CDR3 coding DNA: TGTGCCAGTAGTATAGGGCCAGGGGGGAACTACGAGCAGTACTTC. The V gene is TRBV19, the J gene TRBJ2-7, with D possibly matching TRBD1 (7 bases). The length of the CDR3 is 15 residues. Trimming shortened V by 1 base and J by 3 bases, and 13 bases separated the two germline ends. CDR1 is LNHDA and CDR2 is SQIVND in the germline V gene (reference sequence).

The chain has TRBV19 and TRBJ2-1; 9 bases line up with TRBD2. J gave up 4 bases and V 5 bases, and 12 bases lay outside the gene matches. The CDR3 contains 17 residues. CDR1 and CDR2 from the germline V gene are LNHDA and SQIVND (reference sequence). CDR3 bases: TGTGCCAGTAGTTCCCCCCCCAGCGGGGGGCGTTACAATGAGCAGTTCTTC. It specifies CASSSPPSGGRYNEQFF.

This clonotype came up a few times. The chain is built from TRBV15 and TRBJ1-1, with 9 bases that match TRBD1. The CDR3 contains 14 residues. With 3 bases clipped from V and 4 bases from J, the junction kept 3 bases outside the gene matches. Germline V gives CDR1 LNHNV, CDR2 YYDKDF (reference sequence). Written as DNA, the CDR3 is TGTGCCACCAGCAGCGACAGGGGGGGCACTGAAGCTTTCTTT. Its protein product is CATSSDRGGTEAFF.